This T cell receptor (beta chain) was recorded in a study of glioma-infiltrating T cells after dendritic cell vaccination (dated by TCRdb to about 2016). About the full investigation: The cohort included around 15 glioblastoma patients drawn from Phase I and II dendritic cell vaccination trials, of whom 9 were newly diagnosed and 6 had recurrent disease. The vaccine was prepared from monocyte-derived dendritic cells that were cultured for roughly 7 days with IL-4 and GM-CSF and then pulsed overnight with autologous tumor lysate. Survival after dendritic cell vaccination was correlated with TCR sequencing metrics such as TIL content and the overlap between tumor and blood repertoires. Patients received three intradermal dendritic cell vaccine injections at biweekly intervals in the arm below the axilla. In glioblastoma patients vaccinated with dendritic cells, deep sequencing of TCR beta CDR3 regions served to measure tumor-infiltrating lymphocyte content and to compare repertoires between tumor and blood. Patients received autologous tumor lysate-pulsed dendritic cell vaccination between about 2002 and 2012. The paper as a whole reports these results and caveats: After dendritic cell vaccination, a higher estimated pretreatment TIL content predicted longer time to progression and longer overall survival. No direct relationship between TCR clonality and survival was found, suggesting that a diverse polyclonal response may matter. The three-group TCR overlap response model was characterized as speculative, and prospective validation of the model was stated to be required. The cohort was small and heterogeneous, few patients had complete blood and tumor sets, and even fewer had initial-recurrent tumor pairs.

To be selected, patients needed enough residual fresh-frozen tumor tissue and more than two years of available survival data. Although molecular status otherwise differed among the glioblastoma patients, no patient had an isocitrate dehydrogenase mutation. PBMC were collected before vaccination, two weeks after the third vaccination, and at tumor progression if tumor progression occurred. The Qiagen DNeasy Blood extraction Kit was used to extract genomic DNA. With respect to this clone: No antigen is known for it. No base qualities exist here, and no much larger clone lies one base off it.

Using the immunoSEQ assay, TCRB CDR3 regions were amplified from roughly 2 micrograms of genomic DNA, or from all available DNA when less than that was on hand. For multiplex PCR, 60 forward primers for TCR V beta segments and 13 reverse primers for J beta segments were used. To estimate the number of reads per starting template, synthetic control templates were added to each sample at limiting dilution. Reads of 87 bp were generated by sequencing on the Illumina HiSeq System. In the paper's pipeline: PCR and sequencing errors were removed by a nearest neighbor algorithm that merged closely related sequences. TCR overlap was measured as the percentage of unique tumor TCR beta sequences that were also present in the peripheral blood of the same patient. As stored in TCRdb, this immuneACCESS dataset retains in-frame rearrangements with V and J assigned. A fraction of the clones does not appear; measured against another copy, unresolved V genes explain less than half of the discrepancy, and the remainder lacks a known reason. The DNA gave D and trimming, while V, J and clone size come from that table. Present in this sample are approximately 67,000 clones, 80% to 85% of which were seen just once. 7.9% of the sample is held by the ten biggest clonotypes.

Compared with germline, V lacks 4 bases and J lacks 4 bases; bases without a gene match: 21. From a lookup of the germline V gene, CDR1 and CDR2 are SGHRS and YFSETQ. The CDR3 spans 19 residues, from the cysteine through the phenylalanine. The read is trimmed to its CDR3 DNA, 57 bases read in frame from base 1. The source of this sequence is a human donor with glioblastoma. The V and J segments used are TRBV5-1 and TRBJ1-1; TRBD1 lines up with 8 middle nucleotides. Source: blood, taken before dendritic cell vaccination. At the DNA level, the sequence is TGCGCCAGCAGCCCTGGGACAGGCCGGAATATGCCTTGGGGCACTGAAGCTTTCTTT. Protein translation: CASSPGTGRNMPWGTEAFF.